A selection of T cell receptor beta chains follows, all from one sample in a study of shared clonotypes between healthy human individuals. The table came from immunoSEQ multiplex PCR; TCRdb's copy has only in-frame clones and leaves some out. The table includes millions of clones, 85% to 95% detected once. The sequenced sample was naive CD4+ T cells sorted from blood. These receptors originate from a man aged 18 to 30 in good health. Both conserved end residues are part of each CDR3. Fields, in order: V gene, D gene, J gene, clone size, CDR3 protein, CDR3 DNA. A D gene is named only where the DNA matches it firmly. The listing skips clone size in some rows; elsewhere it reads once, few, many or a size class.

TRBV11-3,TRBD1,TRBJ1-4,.,CASSEGGAGEKLFF,TGTGCCAGCAGCGAAGGGGGCGCGGGTGAAAAACTGTTTTTT
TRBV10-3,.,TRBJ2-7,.,CAISAGILSSYEQYF,TGTGCCATCAGTGCGGGCATATTGAGCTCCTACGAGCAGTACTTC
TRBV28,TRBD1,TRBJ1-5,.,CASSPRDRPTQPQHF,TGTGCCAGCAGCCCTCGGGACAGGCCAACCCAGCCCCAGCATTTT
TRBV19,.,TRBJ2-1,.,CASSINGPGATGGSSYNEQFF,TGTGCCAGTAGTATAAACGGCCCGGGGGCCACGGGGGGAAGCTCCTACAATGAGCAGTTCTTC
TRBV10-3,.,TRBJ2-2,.,CATEGERTGELFF,TGTGCCACCGAGGGGGAGCGGACCGGGGAGCTGTTTTTT
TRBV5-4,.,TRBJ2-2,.,CASSSNTGELFF,TGTGCCAGCAGCTCGAACACCGGGGAGCTGTTTTTT
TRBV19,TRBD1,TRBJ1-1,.,CASSNDRGGAEAFF,TGTGCCAGTAGTAACGACAGGGGCGGCGCTGAAGCTTTCTTT
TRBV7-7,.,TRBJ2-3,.,CASSPNRGIDTQYF,TGTGCTAGCAGCCCCAATCGGGGGATAGATACGCAGTATTTT
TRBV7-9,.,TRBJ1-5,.,CASSPQGKGIDNQPQHF,TGTGCCAGCAGCCCGCAGGGGAAGGGGATCGACAATCAGCCCCAGCATTTT
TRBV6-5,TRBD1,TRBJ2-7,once,CASSYSDRGAYEQYF,TGTGCCAGCAGTTACTCGGACAGGGGAGCCTACGAGCAGTACTTC
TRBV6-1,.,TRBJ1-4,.,CASSEARQAWGEKLFF,TGTGCCAGCAGTGAAGCGAGACAGGCTTGGGGTGAAAAACTGTTTTTT
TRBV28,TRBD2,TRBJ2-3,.,CASSLMWEGLAATDTQYF,TGTGCCAGCAGTTTAATGTGGGAGGGACTAGCGGCCACAGATACGCAGTATTTT
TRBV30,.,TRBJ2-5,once,CAWGTDEETQYF,TGTGCCTGGGGGACTGACGAAGAGACCCAGTACTTC
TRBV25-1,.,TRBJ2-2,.,CASSGGGGEYTGELFF,TGTGCCAGCAGTGGAGGTGGAGGGGAGTACACCGGGGAGCTGTTTTTT
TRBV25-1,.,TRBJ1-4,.,CASSEFGPGEKLFF,TGTGCCAGCAGTGAATTTGGGCCCGGGGAAAAACTGTTTTTT
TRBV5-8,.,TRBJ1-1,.,CASSLGDGWDTEAFF,TGTGCCAGCAGCTTGGGGGACGGTTGGGACACTGAAGCTTTCTTT
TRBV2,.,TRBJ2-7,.,CASRPHLAAYEQYF,TGTGCCAGCAGACCTCATCTCGCGGCCTACGAGCAGTACTTC
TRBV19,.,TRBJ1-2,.,CASSVGVNYGYTF,TGTGCCAGTAGTGTCGGAGTTAACTATGGCTACACCTTC
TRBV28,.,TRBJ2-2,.,CASSLSGELFF,TGTGCCAGCAGTTTGAGCGGGGAGCTGTTTTTT
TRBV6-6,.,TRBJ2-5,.,CASRGQGGETQYF,TGTGCCAGCAGAGGTCAGGGGGGAGAGACCCAGTACTTC
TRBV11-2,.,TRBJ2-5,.,CASSLGGVSGETQYF,TGTGCCAGCAGCTTAGGAGGGGTGTCAGGGGAGACCCAGTACTTC
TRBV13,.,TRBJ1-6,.,CASSRQKSMGPLHF,TGTGCCAGCAGCCGGCAAAAATCTATGGGACCCCTCCACTTT
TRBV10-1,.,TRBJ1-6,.,CASSAGARNSPLHF,TGCGCCAGCAGTGCCGGGGCTAGGAATTCACCCCTCCACTTT
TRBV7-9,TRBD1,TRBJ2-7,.,CASSTRGWGTDYYEQYF,TGTGCCAGCTCAACTCGTGGTTGGGGGACAGATTACTACGAGCAGTACTTC
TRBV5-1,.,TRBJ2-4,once,CASSSGSIAKNIQYF,TGCGCCAGCAGCTCCGGGAGTATAGCCAAAAACATTCAGTACTTC
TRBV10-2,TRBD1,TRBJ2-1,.,CASSRDRVTEQFF,TGCGCCAGTTCCCGGGACAGGGTAACTGAGCAGTTCTTC
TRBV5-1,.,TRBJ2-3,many,CASSLGQSTDTQYF,TGCGCCAGCAGCCTCGGACAGAGCACAGATACGCAGTATTTT
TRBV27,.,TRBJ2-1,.,CASRGTRDEQFF,TGTGCCAGCAGGGGGACCAGGGATGAGCAGTTCTTC
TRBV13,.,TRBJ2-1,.,CASSEQGYNEQFF,TGTGCCAGCAGCGAACAGGGCTACAATGAGCAGTTCTTC
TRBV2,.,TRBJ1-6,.,CASSVETERNSPLHF,TGTGCCAGCAGTGTTGAGACAGAGAGGAATTCACCCCTCCACTTT
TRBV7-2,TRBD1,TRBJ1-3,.,CASSLATGSFGNTIYF,TGTGCCAGCAGCTTAGCGACAGGGAGTTTCGGAAACACCATATATTTT
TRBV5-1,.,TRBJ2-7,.,CASSYDGLEQYF,TGCGCCAGCAGTTACGACGGTCTCGAGCAGTACTTC
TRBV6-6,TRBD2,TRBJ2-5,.,CASSEGLAGGFQYF,TGTGCCAGCAGTGAGGGACTAGCGGGAGGGTTCCAGTACTTC
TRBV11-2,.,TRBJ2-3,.,CASSLEGNQYF,TGTGCCAGCAGCTTAGAAGGAAACCAGTATTTT
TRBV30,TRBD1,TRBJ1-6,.,CAWRTSGTGASPLHF,TGTGCCTGGAGGACCTCCGGGACAGGGGCTTCACCCCTCCACTTT
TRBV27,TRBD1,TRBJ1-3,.,CASSSKYRGTSGNTIYF,TGTGCCAGCAGTTCTAAATACAGGGGGACATCTGGAAACACCATATATTTT
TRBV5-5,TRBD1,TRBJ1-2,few,CASREDRAFGYTF,TGTGCCAGCAGAGAGGACAGGGCGTTTGGCTACACCTTC
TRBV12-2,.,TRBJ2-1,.,CASRLTLKYNEQFF,TGTGCAAGTCGCTTAACCCTAAAATACAATGAGCAGTTCTTC
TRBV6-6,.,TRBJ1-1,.,CASIETGTNEAFF,TGTGCCAGCATCGAGACAGGAACCAATGAAGCTTTCTTT
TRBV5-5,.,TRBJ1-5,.,CASSFVDGNQPQHF,TGTGCCAGCAGCTTCGTGGACGGAAATCAGCCCCAGCATTTT
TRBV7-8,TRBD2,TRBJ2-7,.,CASRPGLARPYEQYF,TGTGCCAGCAGGCCGGGACTAGCGCGTCCCTACGAGCAGTACTTC
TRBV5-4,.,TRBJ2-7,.,CASSSGQSYEQYF,TGTGCCAGCAGCAGCGGACAGTCCTACGAGCAGTACTTC
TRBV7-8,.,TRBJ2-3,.,CASSLVGGRTDTQYF,TGTGCCAGCAGCTTGGTAGGGGGTCGCACAGATACGCAGTATTTT
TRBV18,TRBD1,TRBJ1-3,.,CASSPYLGQSSGNTIYF,TGTGCCAGCTCACCATACCTGGGACAGTCCTCTGGAAACACCATATATTTT
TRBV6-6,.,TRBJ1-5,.,CASSYADQPQHF,TGTGCCAGCAGTTACGCTGATCAGCCCCAGCATTTT
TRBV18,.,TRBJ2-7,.,CASSQISYEQYF,TGTGCCAGCTCACAAATCAGTTACGAGCAGTACTTC
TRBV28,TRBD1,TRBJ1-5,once,CASSSPRDRGYQPQHF,TGTGCCAGCAGTTCCCCTCGGGACAGGGGCTATCAGCCCCAGCATTTT
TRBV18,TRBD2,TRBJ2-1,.,CASSPPGGTSYNEQFF,TGTGCCAGCTCACCACCGGGAGGGACGTCTTACAATGAGCAGTTCTTC
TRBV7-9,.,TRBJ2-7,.,CASSSTTHEQYF,TGTGCCAGCAGCTCAACGACCCACGAGCAGTACTTC
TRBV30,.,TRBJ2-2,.,CAWSVQIILGGELFF,TGTGCCTGGAGTGTACAGATCATCCTCGGGGGGGAGCTGTTTTTT
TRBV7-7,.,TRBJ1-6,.,CASSPGPTNSPLHF,TGTGCTAGCAGCCCAGGACCAACCAATTCACCCCTCCACTTT
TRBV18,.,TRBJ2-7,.,CASSSSSYEQYF,TGTGCCAGCTCTTCTAGCTCCTACGAGCAGTACTTC
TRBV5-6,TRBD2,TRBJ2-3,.,CASSLELAGIYPSTDTQYF,TGTGCCAGCAGCTTGGAACTAGCGGGAATATACCCTAGCACAGATACGCAGTATTTT
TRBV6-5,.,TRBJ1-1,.,CASSPVGARVTEAFF,TGTGCCAGCAGCCCAGTAGGGGCCCGTGTCACTGAAGCTTTCTTT
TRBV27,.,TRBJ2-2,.,CASHPRTITGELFF,TGTGCCAGCCACCCCCGGACGATCACCGGGGAGCTGTTTTTT